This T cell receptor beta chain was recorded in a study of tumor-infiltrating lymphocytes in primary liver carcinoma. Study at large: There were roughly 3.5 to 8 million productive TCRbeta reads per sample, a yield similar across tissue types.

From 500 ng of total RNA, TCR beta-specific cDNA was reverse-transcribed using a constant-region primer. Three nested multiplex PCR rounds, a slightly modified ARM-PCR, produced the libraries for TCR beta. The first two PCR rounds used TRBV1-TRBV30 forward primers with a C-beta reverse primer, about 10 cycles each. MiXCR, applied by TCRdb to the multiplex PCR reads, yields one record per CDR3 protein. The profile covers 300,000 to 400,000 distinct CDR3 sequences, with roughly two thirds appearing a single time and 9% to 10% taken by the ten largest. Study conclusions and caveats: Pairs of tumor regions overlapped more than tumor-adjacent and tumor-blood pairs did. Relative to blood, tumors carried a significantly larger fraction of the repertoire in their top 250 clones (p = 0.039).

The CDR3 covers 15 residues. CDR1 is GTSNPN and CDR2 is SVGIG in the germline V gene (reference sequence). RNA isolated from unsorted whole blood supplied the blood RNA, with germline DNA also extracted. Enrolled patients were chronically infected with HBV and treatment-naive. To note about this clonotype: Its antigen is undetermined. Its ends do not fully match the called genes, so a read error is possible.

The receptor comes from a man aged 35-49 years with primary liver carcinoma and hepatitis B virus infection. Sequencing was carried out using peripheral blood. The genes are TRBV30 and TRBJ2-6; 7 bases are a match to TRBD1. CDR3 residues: CAWSEGASGANVLAF. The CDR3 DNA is TGTGCCTGGAGTGAGGGGGCCTCTGGGGCCAACGTCCTGGCTTTC. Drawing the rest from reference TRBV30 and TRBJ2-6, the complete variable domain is SQTIHQWPATLVQPVGSPLSLECTVEGTSNPNLYWYRQAAGRGLQLLFYSVGIGQISSEVPQNLSASRPQDRQFILSSKKLLLSDSGFYLCAWSEGASGANVLAFGAGSRLTVL.